The rows below give T cell receptor beta chains drawn from one sample of a study of cytomegalovirus exposure and HLA in healthy donors. Here immunoSEQ multiplex PCR was the method, and the copy in TCRdb shows in-frame clones only, minus some. The sample includes approximately 210,000 clones, around 79% of them seen just once. The sequenced material came from PBMCs. These receptors were collected from a male donor in good health and CMV-seronegative. Both conserved end residues are part of each CDR3. Each record gives: CDR3 length, J gene, clone size, V gene, D gene, CDR3 protein, CDR3 DNA. D genes are given only for firm matches. For some rows the clone size is stated as once, few or many, or as a class when expanded; others skip it.

CDR3 length: 15; J gene: TRBJ2-3; clone size: -; V gene: TRBV5-4; D gene: TRBD2; CDR3 protein: CASSSSGGITDTQYF; CDR3 DNA: TGTGCCAGCAGCTCCAGCGGGGGTATCACAGATACGCAGTATTTT
CDR3 length: 16; J gene: TRBJ1-1; clone size: once; V gene: TRBV11-2; D gene: TRBD1; CDR3 protein: CASSSYASGQVTEAFF; CDR3 DNA: TGTGCCAGCAGCTCATACGCCTCGGGACAGGTCACTGAAGCTTTCTTT
CDR3 length: 15; J gene: TRBJ2-7; clone size: -; V gene: TRBV7-8; D gene: TRBD2; CDR3 protein: CASSLGLAGGIEQYF; CDR3 DNA: TGTGCCAGCAGCCTGGGACTAGCGGGAGGTATAGAGCAGTACTTC
CDR3 length: 15; J gene: TRBJ2-1; clone size: -; V gene: TRBV6-5; D gene: TRBD1; CDR3 protein: CASSPSPGTGNEQFF; CDR3 DNA: TGTGCCAGCAGCCCATCCCCCGGGACAGGGAATGAGCAGTTCTTC
CDR3 length: 14; J gene: TRBJ1-2; clone size: -; V gene: TRBV21-1; D gene: -; CDR3 protein: CASSKKERTYGYTF; CDR3 DNA: TGTGCCAGCAGCAAAAAGGAGCGGACCTATGGCTACACCTTC
CDR3 length: 15; J gene: TRBJ1-2; clone size: -; V gene: TRBV5-4; D gene: -; CDR3 protein: CASSDPPENAVGYTF; CDR3 DNA: TGTGCCAGCAGCGATCCCCCAGAAAATGCGGTTGGCTACACCTTC
CDR3 length: 13; J gene: TRBJ1-3; clone size: -; V gene: TRBV30; D gene: -; CDR3 protein: CAWSVQARNTIYF; CDR3 DNA: TGTGCCTGGAGTGTACAGGCGAGAAACACCATATATTTT
CDR3 length: 15; J gene: TRBJ1-5; clone size: -; V gene: TRBV7-9; D gene: -; CDR3 protein: CASSLVTGSNQPQHF; CDR3 DNA: TGTGCCAGCAGCTTAGTAACAGGGTCAAATCAGCCCCAGCATTTT
CDR3 length: 12; J gene: TRBJ1-2; clone size: few; V gene: TRBV29-1; D gene: -; CDR3 protein: CSVEAGFYGYTF; CDR3 DNA: TGCAGCGTTGAAGCAGGGTTCTATGGCTACACCTTC
CDR3 length: 13; J gene: TRBJ2-1; clone size: -; V gene: TRBV27; D gene: -; CDR3 protein: CASSLSLHNEQFF; CDR3 DNA: TGTGCCAGCAGTTTATCCCTCCACAATGAGCAGTTCTTC
CDR3 length: 14; J gene: TRBJ1-5; clone size: -; V gene: TRBV19; D gene: -; CDR3 protein: CASSLDSFNQPQHF; CDR3 DNA: TGTGCCAGTAGCCTCGACAGTTTCAATCAGCCCCAGCATTTT
CDR3 length: 14; J gene: TRBJ1-1; clone size: -; V gene: TRBV19; D gene: -; CDR3 protein: CASSEFPGDTEAFF; CDR3 DNA: TGTGCCAGTTCCGAATTTCCAGGGGACACTGAAGCTTTCTTT
CDR3 length: 14; J gene: TRBJ1-1; clone size: -; V gene: TRBV5-1; D gene: -; CDR3 protein: CASSLVREGTEAFF; CDR3 DNA: TGCGCCAGCAGCTTGGTTCGGGAGGGGACTGAAGCTTTCTTT
CDR3 length: 16; J gene: TRBJ2-3; clone size: once; V gene: TRBV7-2; D gene: TRBD2; CDR3 protein: CASSFPSGGASDTQYF; CDR3 DNA: TGTGCCAGCAGCTTTCCCAGCGGGGGGGCCTCAGATACGCAGTATTTT
CDR3 length: 14; J gene: TRBJ1-6; clone size: -; V gene: TRBV14; D gene: TRBD1; CDR3 protein: CASSQGQFNSPLHF; CDR3 DNA: TGTGCCAGCAGCCAGGGACAGTTTAATTCACCCCTCCACTTT
CDR3 length: 14; J gene: TRBJ2-3; clone size: -; V gene: TRBV27; D gene: -; CDR3 protein: CASEAAGSTDTQYF; CDR3 DNA: TGTGCCAGTGAGGCTGCGGGTTCCACAGATACGCAGTATTTT
CDR3 length: 15; J gene: TRBJ2-7; clone size: -; V gene: TRBV7-9; D gene: TRBD1; CDR3 protein: CASSSDRGHRYEQYF; CDR3 DNA: TGTGCCAGCAGCTCAGACAGGGGGCACCGATACGAGCAGTACTTC
CDR3 length: 14; J gene: TRBJ2-2; clone size: once; V gene: TRBV27; D gene: -; CDR3 protein: CASSSVTTAGELFF; CDR3 DNA: TGTGCCAGCAGCTCAGTAACTACGGCCGGGGAGCTGTTTTTT
CDR3 length: 13; J gene: TRBJ2-5; clone size: -; V gene: TRBV7-3; D gene: -; CDR3 protein: CASSLQGKETQYF; CDR3 DNA: TGTGCCAGCAGCTTACAGGGGAAAGAGACCCAGTACTTC
CDR3 length: 15; J gene: TRBJ2-7; clone size: -; V gene: TRBV4-3; D gene: TRBD2; CDR3 protein: CASSPRGGGGYEQYF; CDR3 DNA: TGCGCCAGCAGCCCCCGGGGCGGGGGTGGATACGAGCAGTACTTC
CDR3 length: 16; J gene: TRBJ1-6; clone size: -; V gene: TRBV19; D gene: -; CDR3 protein: CASSTLIQGRNSPLHF; CDR3 DNA: TGTGCCAGTAGTACGCTAATACAGGGTCGAAATTCACCCCTCCACTTT
CDR3 length: 15; J gene: TRBJ2-1; clone size: -; V gene: TRBV18; D gene: -; CDR3 protein: CASSLGGNGLNEQFF; CDR3 DNA: TGTGCCAGCTCACTTGGCGGGAATGGGTTGAATGAGCAGTTCTTC
CDR3 length: 14; J gene: TRBJ2-4; clone size: -; V gene: TRBV7-9; D gene: TRBD1; CDR3 protein: CASSTDRDGNIQYF; CDR3 DNA: TGTGCCAGCAGCACGGACAGGGACGGAAACATTCAGTACTTC